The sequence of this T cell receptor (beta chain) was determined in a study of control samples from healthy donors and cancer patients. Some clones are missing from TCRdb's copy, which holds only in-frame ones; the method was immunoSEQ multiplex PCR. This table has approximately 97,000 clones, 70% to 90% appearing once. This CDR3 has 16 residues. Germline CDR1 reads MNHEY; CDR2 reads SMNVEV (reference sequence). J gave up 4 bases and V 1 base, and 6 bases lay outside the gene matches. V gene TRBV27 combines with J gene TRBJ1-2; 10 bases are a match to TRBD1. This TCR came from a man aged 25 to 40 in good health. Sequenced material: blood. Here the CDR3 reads CASSLYRDRGTYGYTF. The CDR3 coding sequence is TGTGCCAGCAGTTTATATCGGGACAGGGGCACCTATGGCTACACCTTC.